This T cell receptor (beta chain) was recovered during a study of early T cells in non-severe SARS-CoV-2 infection. Overall study context: From unsorted whole blood, bulk RNA was sequenced, and the chains remained unpaired.

About this clonotype itself: Its target is unknown.

Unique molecular identifiers (one per individual cDNA molecule) were attached. TCRdb reprocessed the 5' RACE reads via MiXCR and lists one record per CDR3 protein. The sample holds fewer than 120,000 distinct CDR3 sequences; about 12% are singletons and the top ten take 3% to 4.5%. Study-wide points: Private and CD4 specificities were missed by VDJdb matching, which favored anti-spike CD8 responses.

The sample here was whole blood, taken at baseline. The clonotype was recovered from an adult who was a healthcare worker with PCR-confirmed SARS-CoV-2 infection or an uninfected control (not recorded which).

The CDR3 DNA is TGTGCCAGCAGCGTAGTCGACGGAGCTTACGAGCAGTACTTC. It specifies CASSVVDGAYEQYF. The J gene is TRBJ2-7, the V gene TRBV9; no reliable D call. V dropped 0 bases and J dropped 4 bases, with 11 bases sitting between them. From germline, CDR1 is SGDLS and CDR2 YYNGEE. The CDR3 sequence is 14 residues long.